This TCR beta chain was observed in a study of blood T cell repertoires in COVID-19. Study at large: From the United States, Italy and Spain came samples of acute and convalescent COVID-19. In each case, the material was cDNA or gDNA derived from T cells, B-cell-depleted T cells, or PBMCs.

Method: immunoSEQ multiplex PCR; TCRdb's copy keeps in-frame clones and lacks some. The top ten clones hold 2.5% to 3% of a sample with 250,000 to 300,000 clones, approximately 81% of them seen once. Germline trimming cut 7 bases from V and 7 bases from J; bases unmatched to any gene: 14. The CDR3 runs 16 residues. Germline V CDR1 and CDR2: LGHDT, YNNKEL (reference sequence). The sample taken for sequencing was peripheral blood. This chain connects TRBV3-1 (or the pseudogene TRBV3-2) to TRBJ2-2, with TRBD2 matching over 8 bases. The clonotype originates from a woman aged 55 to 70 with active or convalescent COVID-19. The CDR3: CASTSGSGGGGGELFF. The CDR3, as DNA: TGTGCCAGCACCAGCGGAAGCGGGGGCGGGGGCGGGGAGCTGTTTTTT.